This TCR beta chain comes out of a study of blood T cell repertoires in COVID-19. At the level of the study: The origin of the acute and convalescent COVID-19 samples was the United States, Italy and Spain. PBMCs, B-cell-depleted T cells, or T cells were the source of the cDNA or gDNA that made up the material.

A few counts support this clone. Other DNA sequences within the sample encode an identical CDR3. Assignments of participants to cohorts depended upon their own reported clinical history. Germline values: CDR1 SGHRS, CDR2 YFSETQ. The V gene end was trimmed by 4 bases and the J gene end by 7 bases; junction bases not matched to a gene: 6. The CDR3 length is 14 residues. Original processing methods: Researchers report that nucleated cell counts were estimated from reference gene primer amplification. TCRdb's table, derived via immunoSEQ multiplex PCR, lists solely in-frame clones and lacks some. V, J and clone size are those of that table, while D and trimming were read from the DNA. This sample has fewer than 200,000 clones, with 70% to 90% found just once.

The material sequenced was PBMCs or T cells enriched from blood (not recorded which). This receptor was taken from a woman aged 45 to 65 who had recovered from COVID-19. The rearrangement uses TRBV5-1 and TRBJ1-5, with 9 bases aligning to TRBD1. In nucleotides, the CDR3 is TGCGCCAGCAGCCCGGGACAGGGCGGCCAGCCCCAGCATTTT. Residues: CASSPGQGGQPQHF.